This passage covers 27 T cell receptor beta chains from one sample sequenced in a study of CD8 T cells in Susac syndrome. Reverse transcription of roughly 0.45 to 1 ug RNA used random hexamers. TCRdb reprocessed the immunoSEQ multiplex PCR reads with MiXCR, giving one entry per CDR3 protein. The sample holds 400,000 or so distinct CDR3 sequences, around 85% seen once. Sequenced input: CD8+ T cells from PBMCs. Receptor source: a human donor with multiple sclerosis.

The CDR3 nucleotides read TGTGCCAGCAGCTGGTGGCTAGCCTACAATGAGCAGTTCTTC. Translation: CASSWWLAYNEQFF. This chain uses TRBV5-4 with TRBJ2-1; no reliable D call. The CDR3 contains 14 residues. V was cut by 3 bases and J by 2 bases, with 9 bases left in between. In germline, CDR1 is SGHNT, CDR2 YYREEE (reference sequence).

This clonotype was recorded once. V and J are TRBV5-6 and TRBJ2-5; unclear D gene. The germline V and J ends were trimmed by 5 bases and 4 bases, with 9 bases remaining between them. The CDR3 contains 12 residues. Germline-derived CDR1 and CDR2 are SGHDT and YYEEEE. CDR3 DNA sequence: TGTGCCAGCAGAGGTAGTTTAGAGACCCAGTACTTC. Protein sequence: CASRGSLETQYF.

The gene calls are TRBV4-1 and TRBJ1-3, with a tentative D call TRBD1 (5 bases). Germline CDR1 MGHRA, CDR2 YSYEKL. The V gene lost 4 bases and the J gene lost 2 bases, with 18 bases spanning the gap. The CDR3 has 17 residues. For the CDR3, the DNA is TGCGCCAGCAGCCGCCCAGCCCCGGGGGAGGCTGGAAACACCATATATTTT. It codes for CASSRPAPGEAGNTIYF.

The J gene is TRBJ2-3, the V gene TRBV7-9, with D hard to call. CDR1 and CDR2 from the germline V gene are SEHNR and FQNEAQ (reference sequence). V lost 7 bases and J lost 0, with 14 bases in between. The CDR3 is made up of 15 amino acids. This CDR3 reads CASNSTLPSTDTQYF. CDR3 nucleotide sequence: TGTGCCAGCAACTCGACTTTGCCTAGCACAGATACGCAGTATTTT.

The chain has TRBV11-3 and TRBJ2-1; no firm D call. The CDR3 consists of 12 residues. Germline CDR1 SGHNT, CDR2 YENEEA. V lost 5 bases and J lost 5, with 7 bases in between. CDR3 region: CASSDDHNEQFF. CDR3 sequence (DNA): TGTGCCAGCAGCGACGACCACAATGAGCAGTTCTTC. The variable domain in full, completed from reference TRBV11-3 and TRBJ2-1, reads EAGVVQSPRYKIIEKKQPVAFWCNPISGHNTLYWYLQNLGQGPELLIRYENEEAVDDSQLPKDRFSAERLKGVDSTLKIQPAELGDSAVYLCASSDDHNEQFFGPGTRLTVL.

The chain has TRBV7-9 and TRBJ1-1; no definite D call. The CDR3 is 16 residues long. Trimming took off 2 bases at V and 2 bases at J, with 15 bases between the two ends. Germline V gene sequence: CDR1 SEHNR, CDR2 FQNEAQ (reference sequence). The CDR3 protein is CASSLPILTLNTEAFF. The DNA of the CDR3 is TGTGCCAGCAGCTTACCAATCCTGACTCTTAACACTGAAGCTTTCTTT.

This clonotype came up once. The chain carries TRBV23-1 and TRBJ1-1; D call uncertain. Being an ORF, TRBV23-1 has a function that is uncertain. The CDR3 is 15 amino acids. V dropped 7 bases and J dropped 4 bases, with 19 bases sitting between them. The CDR3 bases are TGCGCCAGCACCTCAGGCATCGAGGGAGGCACTGAAGCTTTCTTT. As protein: CASTSGIEGGTEAFF.

The J gene is TRBJ2-6, the V gene TRBV28, with D possibly matching TRBD2 (6 bases). This CDR3 is built from 17 residues. CDR1 and CDR2 (germline): MDHEN, SYDVKM. Trimming stripped 3 bases from V and 0 bases from J, with 12 bases between. DNA for the CDR3: TGTGCCAGCAGTTTGGGGGGAGATGACTCTGGGGCCAACGTCCTGACTTTC. Translation: CASSLGGDDSGANVLTF.

V and J are TRBV2 and TRBJ1-1; TRBD1 is a possible D gene (5 bases). CDR3 size: 17 residues. Germline V gene sequence: CDR1 SNHLY, CDR2 FYNNEI. V lost 3 bases, J lost 1 base, and 18 bases lay in between. The CDR3 DNA reads as TGTGCCAGCAGTGACCTCCCAGACTTAACAGGGAACACTGAAGCTTTCTTT. Translating it yields CASSDLPDLTGNTEAFF.

V usage is TRBV7-9 and J usage is TRBJ2-1; D might be TRBD1 or TRBD2, each matching 5 bases. The CDR3 length is 16 residues. Germline values: CDR1 SEHNR, CDR2 FQNEAQ (reference sequence). V lost 6 bases to trimming and J lost 2 bases, with 17 bases between them. Here the CDR3 reads CASRDPGPPPYNEQFF. The CDR3 DNA sequence: TGTGCCAGCAGGGATCCGGGACCCCCTCCCTACAATGAGCAGTTCTTC.

The V and J genes are TRBV27 and TRBJ2-3; TRBD2 agrees at 11 bases. The CDR3 runs to 16 residues. From germline, CDR1 is MNHEY and CDR2 SMNVEV (reference sequence). V lost 5 bases and J lost 0; bases outside the gene matches: 4. DNA for the CDR3: TGTGCCAGCAGTCGTTGGACTAGCGGGAGCACAGATACGCAGTATTTT. Protein: CASSRWTSGSTDTQYF.

This chain joins TRBV19 and TRBJ2-1; 7 nucleotides agree with TRBD2. J lost 6 bases, V lost 7 bases, and 3 bases had no gene match. Germline loops: CDR1 LNHDA, CDR2 SQIVND (reference sequence). The CDR3 extends over 12 amino acids. The CDR3 loop reads CASTTGGNEQFF. DNA of the CDR3: TGTGCCAGTACGACGGGAGGCAATGAGCAGTTCTTC.

This chain links TRBV10-3 with TRBJ1-5, with D perhaps TRBD1 (6 bases). The V gene's germline CDR1 is ENHRY and CDR2 SYGVKD. The CDR3 runs to 16 residues. V was clipped by 6 bases and J by 2 bases, with 17 bases between them. The CDR3 is CAIRGESPGGNQPQHF. Written as DNA, the CDR3 is TGTGCCATCAGGGGGGAATCCCCAGGGGGCAATCAGCCCCAGCATTTT.

The J gene is TRBJ1-5, the V gene TRBV2, with D maybe TRBD1 (6 bases). In germline, CDR1 is SNHLY, CDR2 FYNNEI. The CDR3 extends over 16 amino acids. Trimming stripped 2 bases from V and 4 bases from J, with 15 bases between. The CDR3 protein is CASSESPGAYNQPQHF. The CDR3, as DNA: TGTGCCAGCAGTGAAAGTCCAGGGGCGTATAATCAGCCCCAGCATTTT.

The gene calls are TRBV12-3 or TRBV12-4 and TRBJ1-2; 10 positions agree with TRBD1. CDR3 length: 14 amino acids. V gave up 6 bases and J gave up 3 bases; unmatched junction bases: 4. The CDR3 reads CASSSTGGHYGYTF. In DNA form, the CDR3 reads TGTGCCAGCAGCTCGACAGGGGGCCACTATGGCTACACCTTC.

This clonotype appeared a few times. An end of the junction does not agree with germline; a read error may underlie this. The CDR3: CASSQVGRSYEQYF. CDR3 nucleotides: TGTGCCAGCAGCCAAGTTGGCCGCTCCTACGAGCAGTACTTC. The chain combines TRBV4-1 with TRBJ2-7; D gene uncertain. Germline V CDR1 and CDR2: MGHRA, YSYEKL. The CDR3 contains 14 residues.

Only one count was recorded for this clonotype. The chain joins TRBV4-1 to TRBJ2-1; a weak D match, TRBD2 (6 bases). V gave up 3 bases and J gave up 7 bases, with 22 bases separating them. The CDR3 runs to 17 residues. CDR1 and CDR2 (germline): MGHRA, YSYEKL. This chain's CDR3 is CASSHPMAEGQSNEQFF. CDR3 sequence (DNA): TGCGCCAGCAGCCACCCCATGGCGGAGGGCCAATCTAATGAGCAGTTCTTC.

This rearrangement joins TRBV6-1 to TRBJ2-1; TRBD1 aligns across 10 bases. The CDR3 runs 16 residues. V shed 1 base, J shed 2 bases, and the junction held 2 bases outside the gene matches. The germline V gene has CDR1 MNHNS and CDR2 SASEGT. DNA of the CDR3: TGTGCCAGCAGTGAAGAGGGACAGGGGCCCTACAATGAGCAGTTCTTC. Translation gives CASSEEGQGPYNEQFF.

This chain links TRBV15 with TRBJ2-3; 8 bases align to TRBD2. Germline V gives CDR1 LNHNV, CDR2 YYDKDF (reference sequence). V lost 2 bases to trimming and J lost 1 base; unmatched junction nucleotides: 2. The CDR3 is 15 residues long. Here the CDR3 DNA reads TGTGCCACCAGCAGATCGCGGGGGGGCACAGATACGCAGTATTTT. It encodes CATSRSRGGTDTQYF.

This chain's CDR3 is CASSILSAGDTGELFF. The CDR3 bases are TGTGCCAGCAGTATCCTATCGGCGGGGGACACCGGGGAGCTGTTTTTT. The chain has TRBV6-2 or TRBV6-3 and TRBJ2-2, with 7 nucleotides matching TRBD2. From germline, CDR1 is MNHEY and CDR2 SVGEGT. V lost 5 bases and J lost 3; bases outside the gene matches: 9. The CDR3 has 16 residues.

The rearrangement uses TRBV27 and TRBJ2-2, with D tentatively TRBD2 (5 bases). The CDR3 has 15 amino acids. Germline V CDR1 and CDR2: MNHEY, SMNVEV (reference sequence). The ends were cut back, 7 bases at V and 5 bases at J, with 17 bases in the middle. The CDR3 protein is CASTPGPGWTGELFF. DNA of the CDR3: TGTGCCAGCACCCCAGGTCCGGGGTGGACCGGGGAGCTGTTTTTT.

The sample holds a few counts of this clonotype. This rearrangement joins TRBV4-1 to TRBJ2-3, with D perhaps TRBD1 (6 bases). The CDR3 length is 18 residues. The germline V and J ends were trimmed by 4 bases and 2 bases, with 22 bases remaining between them. The germline gives CDR1 MGHRA, CDR2 YSYEKL. The CDR3 coding sequence is TGCGCCAGCAGCCCTGGGGGCCCCGGGACACTTTACACAGATACGCAGTATTTT. It specifies CASSPGGPGTLYTDTQYF.

The chain joins TRBV29-1 to TRBJ2-6; no definite D call. Germline CDR1 reads SQVTM; CDR2 reads ANQGSEA. Trimming cost V 5 bases and J 1 base, with 9 bases left between them. The CDR3 sequence is 14 residues long. The CDR3 reads CSVPSKSGANVLTF. Here the CDR3 DNA reads TGCAGCGTTCCATCCAAATCTGGGGCCAACGTCCTGACTTTC.

This clonotype was picked up one time. The gene calls are TRBV4-1 and TRBJ1-5; D ambiguous. Germline CDR1 is MGHRA and CDR2 is YSYEKL. With 0 bases removed from V and 6 bases from J, the gap between germline ends came to 6 bases. This CDR3 is built from 13 residues. CDR3 bases: TGCGCCAGCAGCCAAGATCTTGTTCAGCCCCAGCATTTT. This translates into CASSQDLVQPQHF.

This chain uses TRBV6-1 with TRBJ1-1; 7 positions agree with TRBD1. Germline V gene data show CDR1 as MNHNS and CDR2 as SASEGT. With 3 bases clipped from V and 0 bases from J, the junction kept 4 bases outside the gene matches. The CDR3 is 15 amino acids. The CDR3 protein is CASSDWTGMNTEAFF. The CDR3 DNA follows: TGTGCCAGCAGTGACTGGACAGGAATGAACACTGAAGCTTTCTTT.

This clonotype was counted a single time. The J gene is TRBJ2-1, the V gene TRBV6-5, with D unclear. CDR1 and CDR2 (germline): MNHEY, SVGAGI. V shed 4 bases and J shed 2 bases, with 12 bases lying between them. The CDR3 extends over 15 amino acids. The CDR3 DNA is TGTGCCAGCAGTTCCGGGTGGCTAGCCTACAATGAGCAGTTCTTC. Residues: CASSSGWLAYNEQFF.

The CDR3 is CASSRANFREQYF. DNA for the CDR3: TGCGCCAGCAGCCGAGCGAACTTTCGCGAGCAGTACTTC. The chain employs TRBV4-1 and TRBJ2-7; unclear D gene. From germline, CDR1 is MGHRA and CDR2 YSYEKL. V gave up 4 bases and J gave up 6 bases, with 13 bases separating them. This CDR3 region has 13 residues.